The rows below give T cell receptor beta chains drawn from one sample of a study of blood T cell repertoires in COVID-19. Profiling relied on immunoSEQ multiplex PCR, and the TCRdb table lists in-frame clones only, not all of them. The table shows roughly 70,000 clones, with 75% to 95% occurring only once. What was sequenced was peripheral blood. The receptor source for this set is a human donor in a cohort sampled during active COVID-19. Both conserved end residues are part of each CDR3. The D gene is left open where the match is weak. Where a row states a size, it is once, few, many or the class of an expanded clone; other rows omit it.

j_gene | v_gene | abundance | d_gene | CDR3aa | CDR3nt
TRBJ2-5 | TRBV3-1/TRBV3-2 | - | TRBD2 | CASSPVPMTSGGSAQETQYF | TGTGCCAGCAGCCCCGTCCCCATGACTAGCGGGGGGAGTGCACAAGAGACCCAGTACTTC
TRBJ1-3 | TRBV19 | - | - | CASKESRGSGNTIYF | TGTGCCAGTAAGGAGTCAAGGGGCTCTGGAAACACCATATATTTT
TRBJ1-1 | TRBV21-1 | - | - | CASSSPGQGGFWSTEAFF | TGTGCCAGCAGCAGCCCAGGGCAGGGTGGGTTTTGGAGCACTGAAGCTTTCTTT
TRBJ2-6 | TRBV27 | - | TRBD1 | CASRFLKATGRGANVLTF | TGTGCCAGCAGATTCCTTAAAGCGACAGGGAGAGGGGCCAACGTCCTGACTTTC
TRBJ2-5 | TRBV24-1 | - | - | CATSDPTFAGVSETQYF | TGTGCCACCAGTGATCCAACCTTCGCAGGGGTTTCAGAGACCCAGTACTTC
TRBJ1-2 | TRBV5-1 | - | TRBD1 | CASSLDGQANYGYTF | TGCGCCAGCAGCTTGGACGGACAGGCGAACTATGGCTACACCTTC
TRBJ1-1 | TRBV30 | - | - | CAWSVRWEFGNTEAFF | TGTGCCTGGAGTGTACGGTGGGAGTTTGGGAACACTGAAGCTTTCTTT
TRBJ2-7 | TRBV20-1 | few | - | CSSNRDYEQYF | TGCAGTTCTAACAGGGATTACGAGCAGTACTTC
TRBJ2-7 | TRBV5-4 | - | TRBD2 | CASSSGTSGGRVYEQYF | TGTGCCAGCAGCTCAGGGACTAGCGGGGGCCGAGTTTACGAGCAGTACTTC
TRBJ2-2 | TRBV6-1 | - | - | CASSEARAGELFF | TGTGCCAGCAGTGAAGCCAGGGCCGGGGAGCTGTTTTTT
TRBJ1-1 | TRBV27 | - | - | CASTRRGAVTEAFF | TGTGCCAGCACCCGGCGGGGGGCGGTCACTGAAGCTTTCTTT
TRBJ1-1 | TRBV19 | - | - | CASSIAQGNTEAFF | TGTGCCAGTAGTATAGCCCAGGGGAACACTGAAGCTTTCTTT
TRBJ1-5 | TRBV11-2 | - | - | CASSFAGGRGNQPQHF | TGTGCCAGCAGCTTTGCCGGGGGAAGGGGCAATCAGCCCCAGCATTTT
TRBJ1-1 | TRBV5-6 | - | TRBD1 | CASSWDRGRGSTEAFF | TGTGCCAGCAGCTGGGACAGAGGCAGGGGCAGCACTGAAGCTTTCTTT
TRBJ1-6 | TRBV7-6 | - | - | CASSPLDSSYNSPLHF | TGTGCCAGCAGCCCCCTCGACAGCTCCTATAATTCACCCCTCCACTTT
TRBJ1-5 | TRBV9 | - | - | CASSVAGGGDQPQHF | TGTGCCAGCAGCGTAGCCGGAGGGGGGGATCAGCCCCAGCATTTT
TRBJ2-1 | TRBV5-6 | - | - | CASSFQGTNEQFF | TGTGCCAGCAGCTTCCAGGGAACTAATGAGCAGTTCTTC
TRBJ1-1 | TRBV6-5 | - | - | CASIRGANTEAFF | TGTGCCAGCATCCGGGGGGCGAACACTGAAGCTTTCTTT
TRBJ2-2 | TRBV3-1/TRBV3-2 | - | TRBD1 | CATAPEGAGGELFF | TGTGCCACCGCACCCGAGGGGGCGGGCGGGGAGCTGTTTTTT
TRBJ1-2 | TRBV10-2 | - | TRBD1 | CASRDRGQGNGYTF | TGCGCCAGCAGAGACAGGGGGCAAGGGAATGGCTACACCTTC
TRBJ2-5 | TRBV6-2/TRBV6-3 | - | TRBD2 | CASSYAGGETQYF | TGTGCCAGCAGTTACGCGGGGGGGGAGACCCAGTACTTC
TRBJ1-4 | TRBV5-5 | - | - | CASSSGWGLTNEKLFF | TGTGCCAGCAGCTCGGGTTGGGGGCTTACTAATGAAAAACTGTTTTTT
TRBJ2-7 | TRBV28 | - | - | CASSGDSTYEQYF | TGTGCCAGCAGTGGGGACTCCACCTACGAGCAGTACTTC
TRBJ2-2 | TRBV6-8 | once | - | CARTAVPNTGELFF | TGTGCCAGGACGGCGGTTCCGAACACCGGGGAGCTGTTTTTT
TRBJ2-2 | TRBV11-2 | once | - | CASSMLLAYANTGELFF | TGTGCCAGCAGCATGCTACTAGCCTACGCGAACACCGGGGAGCTGTTTTTT
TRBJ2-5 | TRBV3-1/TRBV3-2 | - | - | CASSHWTPKETQYF | TGTGCCAGCAGCCATTGGACACCTAAGGAGACCCAGTACTTC
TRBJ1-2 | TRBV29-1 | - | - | CSVEDLHGYTF | TGCAGCGTTGAAGATCTTCATGGCTACACCTTC
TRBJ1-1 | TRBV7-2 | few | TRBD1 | CARTGGGTEAFF | TGTGCCAGGACAGGGGGAGGGACTGAAGCTTTCTTT
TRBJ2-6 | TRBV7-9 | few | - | CASSGQRILLSGANVLTF | TGTGCCAGCAGCGGGCAGAGAATCCTCCTCTCTGGGGCCAACGTCCTGACTTTC
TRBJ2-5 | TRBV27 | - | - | CASSLSTVTIETQYF | TGTGCCAGCAGTTTATCGACAGTTACCATCGAGACCCAGTACTTC
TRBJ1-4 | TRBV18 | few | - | CASSPQARTESTNEKLFF | TGTGCCAGCTCACCTCAGGCCCGAACCGAATCAACTAATGAAAAACTGTTTTTT
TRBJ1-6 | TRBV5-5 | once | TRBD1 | CASSLFLQGQGNSPLHF | TGTGCCAGCAGCTTGTTCCTCCAAGGACAGGGAAATTCACCCCTCCACTTT
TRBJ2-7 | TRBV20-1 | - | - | CSASSGHEQYF | TGCAGTGCTAGCAGCGGCCACGAGCAGTACTTC
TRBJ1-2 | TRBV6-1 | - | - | CASSNEDRTYGYTF | TGTGCCAGCAGTAACGAAGACAGGACCTATGGCTACACCTTC
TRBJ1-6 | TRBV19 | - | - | CASSIDHTSPLHF | TGTGCCAGTAGTATAGACCACACGTCACCCCTCCACTTT
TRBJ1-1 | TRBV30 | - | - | CAWSAGVVTEAFF | TGTGCCTGGAGTGCAGGGGTAGTCACTGAAGCTTTCTTT
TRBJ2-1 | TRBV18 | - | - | CASSPDSNEQFF | TGTGCCAGCTCACCGGACAGCAATGAGCAGTTCTTC
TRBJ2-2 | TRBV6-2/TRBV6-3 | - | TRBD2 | CASSYMPSGTSSNTGELFF | TGTGCCAGCAGTTACATGCCTAGCGGGACCTCTTCGAACACCGGGGAGCTGTTTTTT
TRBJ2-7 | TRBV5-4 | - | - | CASSFQGYEQYF | TGTGCCAGCAGCTTTCAGGGCTACGAGCAGTACTTC
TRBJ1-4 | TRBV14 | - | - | CASSQDRTGLLEKLFF | TGTGCCAGCAGCCAAGATCGCACAGGGCTGCTTGAAAAACTGTTTTTT
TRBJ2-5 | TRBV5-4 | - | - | CASSTQLGKETQYF | TGTGCCAGCAGCACCCAACTAGGGAAAGAGACCCAGTACTTC
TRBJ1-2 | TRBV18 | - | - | CASSPVQGGYTF | TGTGCCAGCTCACCGGTTCAGGGTGGCTACACCTTC
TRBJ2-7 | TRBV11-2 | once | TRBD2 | CASSFRAISRGFTYEQYF | TGTGCCAGCAGCTTTCGAGCGATCTCGCGGGGGTTCACCTACGAGCAGTACTTC
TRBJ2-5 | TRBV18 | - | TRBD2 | CASSYSGEETQYF | TGTGCCAGCTCATATAGCGGGGAGGAGACCCAGTACTTC
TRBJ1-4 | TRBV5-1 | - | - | CASSLEGAPNEKLFF | TGCGCCAGCAGCTTGGAAGGGGCTCCTAATGAAAAACTGTTTTTT
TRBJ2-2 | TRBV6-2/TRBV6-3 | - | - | CASSPRWSVGNTGELFF | TGTGCCAGCAGCCCGAGGTGGTCGGTAGGGAACACCGGGGAGCTGTTTTTT
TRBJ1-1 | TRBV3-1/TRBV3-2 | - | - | CASSRGQLNTEAFF | TGTGCCAGCAGCCGCGGACAGTTGAACACTGAAGCTTTCTTT